These T cell receptor beta chains were read from a single sample in a study of blood T cell repertoires in COVID-19. The repertoire was sequenced with immunoSEQ multiplex PCR; TCRdb's copy has only in-frame clones and lacks some. The sample yields a few hundred thousand clones, around 85% seen once. Sequencing was done on a sample of PBMCs or T cells enriched from blood (not recorded which). These receptor sequences come from a woman aged 40 to 50 with acute COVID-19. Both conserved end residues are part of each CDR3. The order of the fields is J gene, D gene, CDR3 length, V gene, CDR3 protein. The D gene is left open where the match is weak.

J: TRBJ2-2
D: NA
length: 15
V: TRBV5-6
CDR3: CASSLLDRNTGELFF

J: TRBJ1-1
D: NA
length: 14
V: TRBV6-2/TRBV6-3
CDR3: CASSYQGPNTEAFF

J: TRBJ2-1
D: TRBD1
length: 15
V: TRBV4-1
CDR3: CASSQRDSSYNEQFF

J: TRBJ2-1
D: TRBD2
length: 15
V: TRBV5-1
CDR3: CASSSGTSGYNEQFF

J: TRBJ1-1
D: TRBD1
length: 14
V: TRBV10-3
CDR3: CAIRGTGVNTEAFF

J: TRBJ2-7
D: TRBD2
length: 18
V: TRBV2
CDR3: CASSEAQGPSGEPYEQYF

J: TRBJ1-1
D: NA
length: 15
V: TRBV5-3
CDR3: CARSFFGHSNTEAFF

J: TRBJ1-1
D: TRBD1
length: 15
V: TRBV7-2
CDR3: CASSSQGAGGTEAFF

J: TRBJ1-1
D: TRBD1
length: 14
V: TRBV28
CDR3: CASSLDQGGTEAFF

J: TRBJ2-7
D: TRBD1
length: 11
V: TRBV18
CDR3: CASSAGQGTDF

J: TRBJ2-1
D: NA
length: 15
V: TRBV5-1
CDR3: CASSTGQSEYNEQFF

J: TRBJ1-1
D: TRBD1
length: 13
V: TRBV5-1
CDR3: CASSRAGGYTAFF

J: TRBJ1-5
D: NA
length: 13
V: TRBV6-1
CDR3: CASSDQGYQPQHF

J: TRBJ1-4
D: TRBD1
length: 14
V: TRBV6-5
CDR3: CASRTGGANEKLFF

J: TRBJ1-2
D: NA
length: 13
V: TRBV6-1
CDR3: CASSDRSNYGYTF

J: TRBJ2-2
D: NA
length: 14
V: TRBV7-3
CDR3: CASSSGGRTGELFF

J: TRBJ1-2
D: NA
length: 12
V: TRBV19
CDR3: CASSPGQRGYTF

J: TRBJ2-5
D: NA
length: 12
V: TRBV12-3/TRBV12-4
CDR3: CASSFSLETQYF

J: TRBJ2-1
D: TRBD2
length: 15
V: TRBV5-6
CDR3: CASSLGLAAYNEQFF

J: TRBJ2-1
D: TRBD1
length: 16
V: TRBV4-1
CDR3: CASSQPGQGPYNEQFF

J: TRBJ2-2
D: NA
length: 17
V: TRBV7-2
CDR3: CASSNPQGGTNTGELFF

J: TRBJ2-5
D: NA
length: 14
V: TRBV5-1
CDR3: CASSLNRDGKTQYF

J: TRBJ1-5
D: NA
length: 14
V: TRBV9
CDR3: CASSPSGANQPQHF

J: TRBJ2-1
D: NA
length: 16
V: TRBV5-6
CDR3: CASSSWGWGQPDEQFF

J: TRBJ2-2
D: NA
length: 14
V: TRBV6-1
CDR3: CASSEGRKAGELFF

J: TRBJ2-7
D: TRBD2
length: 19
V: TRBV10-3
CDR3: CAISELVSLAGVGTYEQYF

J: TRBJ2-6
D: TRBD1
length: 16
V: TRBV2
CDR3: CASSEAVGGLSHVLTF

J: TRBJ2-7
D: TRBD1
length: 14
V: TRBV28
CDR3: CASRGQGIHYEQYF

J: TRBJ1-6
D: NA
length: 15
V: TRBV5-4
CDR3: CASSLIGRVFSPLHF

J: TRBJ1-1
D: NA
length: 10
V: TRBV5-8
CDR3: CASFRTEAFF

J: TRBJ2-5
D: TRBD2
length: 15
V: TRBV6-5
CDR3: CASSYSGVGKETQYF

J: TRBJ2-1
D: NA
length: 13
V: TRBV3-1/TRBV3-2
CDR3: CASSQEFGGEQFF

J: TRBJ1-2
D: NA
length: 12
V: TRBV29-1
CDR3: CSVVLGSYGYTF

J: TRBJ1-3
D: NA
length: 14
V: TRBV5-1
CDR3: CASRSREGGNTIYF

J: TRBJ1-2
D: TRBD1
length: 16
V: TRBV2
CDR3: CASSEGYRTGVYGYTF

J: TRBJ1-2
D: TRBD1
length: 16
V: TRBV6-6
CDR3: CASSWEAGGGRNGYTF

J: TRBJ2-6
D: TRBD1
length: 16
V: TRBV10-3
CDR3: CAIRPGQGAGANVLTF

J: TRBJ2-1
D: NA
length: 15
V: TRBV9
CDR3: CASSVQGYAYNEQFF

J: TRBJ2-3
D: TRBD1
length: 17
V: TRBV9
CDR3: CASSVETGAASTDTQYF

J: TRBJ2-7
D: TRBD2
length: 17
V: TRBV19
CDR3: CASSIASGGRGGYEQYF

J: TRBJ2-5
D: TRBD1
length: 15
V: TRBV5-1
CDR3: CASSFQGGRTETQYF

J: TRBJ2-5
D: TRBD2
length: 18
V: TRBV4-2
CDR3: CASSQNAVAGGPGETQYF

J: TRBJ1-2
D: NA
length: 15
V: TRBV19
CDR3: CASTGVAGAGYGYTF

J: TRBJ2-1
D: NA
length: 11
V: TRBV6-2/TRBV6-3
CDR3: CASSYAGSGFF

J: TRBJ1-3
D: NA
length: 15
V: TRBV7-2
CDR3: CASNSQGSSGNTIYF

J: TRBJ2-1
D: TRBD1
length: 14
V: TRBV27
CDR3: CASSPWDRGREQFF

J: TRBJ2-3
D: NA
length: 14
V: TRBV7-2
CDR3: CASSPRVSTDTQYF

J: TRBJ1-2
D: TRBD1
length: 15
V: TRBV6-5
CDR3: CASSTRTGDFYGYTF

J: TRBJ2-7
D: TRBD1
length: 12
V: TRBV4-2
CDR3: CASSLSGTGKFF

J: TRBJ2-7
D: TRBD2
length: 16
V: TRBV6-2/TRBV6-3
CDR3: CASSYSVGLPRDEQYF

J: TRBJ1-5
D: NA
length: 14
V: TRBV9
CDR3: CASGQTGSNQPQHF

J: TRBJ1-1
D: NA
length: 14
V: TRBV27
CDR3: CASSWGRGNTEAFF

J: TRBJ2-7
D: NA
length: 16
V: TRBV28
CDR3: CASSSTSTDRTYEQYF

J: TRBJ1-1
D: NA
length: 12
V: TRBV4-1
CDR3: CASSQDSIRAFF

J: TRBJ1-5
D: NA
length: 13
V: TRBV6-2/TRBV6-3
CDR3: CASSYPPGQPQHF

J: TRBJ1-4
D: NA
length: 15
V: TRBV5-4
CDR3: CASSFKREGSEKLFF

J: TRBJ2-7
D: TRBD2
length: 18
V: TRBV11-2
CDR3: CASRGRPVGGRRSYEQYF

J: TRBJ2-1
D: TRBD2
length: 17
V: TRBV18
CDR3: CASSSGRAFTSYNEQFF

J: TRBJ1-2
D: TRBD1
length: 17
V: TRBV13
CDR3: CASSLGLGQGRNYGYTF